This T cell receptor beta chain was profiled in a study of glioma-infiltrating T cells. V dropped 3 bases and J dropped 0 bases, with 7 bases sitting between them. Per germline, CDR1 SGDLS and CDR2 YYNGEE. The CDR3 runs to 15 residues. Using RNA template, CDR3s of TCR alpha and beta were amplified with iRepertoire arm-PCR. Input was roughly 100-450 ng of tissue mRNA or PBMC total RNA. TCRdb reprocessed the multiplex PCR reads via MiXCR and lists one record per CDR3 protein. The data hold approximately 110,000 distinct CDR3 sequences, with roughly 24% observed a single time. Study-level results: Tissue and blood shared very few CDR3 sequences. Above-expected tissue-blood divergence occurred in all gliomas, most in low-grade ones.

Remarks on this clonotype: Its target is not known.

Sequenced material: glioma tissue, nonneoplastic brain tissue, or PBMCs (not recorded which). This rearrangement joins TRBV9 to TRBJ1-6; no reliable D call. The sequence was collected from a human donor with low-grade glioma or glioblastoma, undergoing nonglioma brain surgery, or in good health (not recorded which). This CDR3 is CASSGPSSYNSPLHF. The CDR3 DNA reads as TGTGCCAGCAGCGGTCCCAGCTCCTATAATTCACCCCTCCACTTT. Filled out from reference TRBV9 and TRBJ1-6, the complete variable domain reads DSGVTQTPKHLITATGQRVTLRCSPRSGDLSVYWYQQSLDQGLQFLIQYYNGEERAKGNILERFSAQQFPDLHSELNLSSLELGDSALYFCASSGPSSYNSPLHFGNGTRLTVT.